This T cell receptor beta chain was identified in a study of T-cell reconstitution after alpha-beta-depleted transplantation in children. The CDR3 has 15 residues. Germline V gene lookup returns CDR1 SNHLY and CDR2 FYNNEI. The V end lost 8 bases, the J end lost 6 bases, and 20 bases lay between the germline ends. Unique molecular identifiers were used in preparing the TCRbeta library. MiXCR, applied by TCRdb to the PCR reads, yields one record per CDR3 protein. The sample consists of about 540,000 distinct CDR3 sequences, 15% to 20% of them appearing once. The material sequenced was PBMCs from the stem cell graft donor, taken from the stem cell graft. This chain connects TRBV2 to TRBJ2-4; perhaps TRBD2 as D (6 bases). The source is a human donor who donated a stem cell graft to a child with acute lymphoblastic leukemia. DNA for the CDR3: TGTGCCAGCTCCGACGGGGAAGTCGGGGGAAACATTCAGTACTTC. This encodes CASSDGEVGGNIQYF.